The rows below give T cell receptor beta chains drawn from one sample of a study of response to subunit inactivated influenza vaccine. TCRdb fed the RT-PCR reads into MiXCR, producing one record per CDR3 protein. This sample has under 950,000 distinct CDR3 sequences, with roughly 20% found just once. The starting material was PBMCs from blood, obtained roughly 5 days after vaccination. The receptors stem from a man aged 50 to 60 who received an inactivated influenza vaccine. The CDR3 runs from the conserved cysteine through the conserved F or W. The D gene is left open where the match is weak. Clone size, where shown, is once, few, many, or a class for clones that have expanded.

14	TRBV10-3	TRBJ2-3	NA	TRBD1	TGTGCCACTATTCGACAGGGGTACACAGATACGCAGTATTTT	CATIRQGYTDTQYF
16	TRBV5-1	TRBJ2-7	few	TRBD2	TGCGCCAGCAGCTTGGCCGGGACTAGCGGGGGAAGGGAGCAGTACTTC	CASSLAGTSGGREQYF
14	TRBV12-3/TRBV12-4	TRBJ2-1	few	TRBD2	TGTGCCAGCAGCTCTGGCGGGAGGTCCCGTGAGCAGTTCTTC	CASSSGGRSREQFF
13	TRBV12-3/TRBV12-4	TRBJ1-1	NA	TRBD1	TGTGCCAGCAGTCCGTACAGGGGAACTGAAGCTTTCTTT	CASSPYRGTEAFF
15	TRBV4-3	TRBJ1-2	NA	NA	TGCGCCAGCAGCCGAGGGACCGAAGCTAACTATGGCTACACCTTC	CASSRGTEANYGYTF
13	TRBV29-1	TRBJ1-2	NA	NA	TGCAGCGTTAGCCAGGCGGCTTACTATGGCTACACCTTC	CSVSQAAYYGYTF
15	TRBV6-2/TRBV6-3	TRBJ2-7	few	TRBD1	TGTGCCAGCAAACCGGCGGGACAGGGGTATTCCGAGCAGTACTTC	CASKPAGQGYSEQYF
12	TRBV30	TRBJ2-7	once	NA	TGTGGGGGACTTTCCGACTCCTACGAGCAGTACTTC	CGGLSDSYEQYF
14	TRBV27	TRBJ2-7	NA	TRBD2	TGTGCCAGCAGCCTCGGACTAGCTAGGTACGAGCAGTACTTC	CASSLGLARYEQYF
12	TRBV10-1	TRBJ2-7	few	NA	TGCGCCAGCAGTGAGTCGATATACGAGCAGTACTTC	CASSESIYEQYF
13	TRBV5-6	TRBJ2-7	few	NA	TGTGCCAGCAGCACAGACACGACCTACGAGCAGTACTTC	CASSTDTTYEQYF
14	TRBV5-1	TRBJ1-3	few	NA	TGCGCCAGCAGCGCGGGAGACTCTGGAAACACCATATATTTT	CASSAGDSGNTIYF
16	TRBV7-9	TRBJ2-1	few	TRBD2	TGTGCCAGCAGCACCCGAAGCGGGGGGGCTGAGGATGAGCAGTTCTTC	CASSTRSGGAEDEQFF
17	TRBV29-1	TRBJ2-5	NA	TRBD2	TGCAGCGTTGAAGAGGGTAGCGGGAGGGCCGGGGGTGAGACCCAGTACTTC	CSVEEGSGRAGGETQYF
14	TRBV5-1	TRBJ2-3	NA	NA	TGCGCCAGCAGCCCGGGGACCCTCGAGGATACGCAGTATTTT	CASSPGTLEDTQYF
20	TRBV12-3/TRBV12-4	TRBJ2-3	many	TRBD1	TGTGCCAGCAGTTTAAGCTGGGGGCAGGGGGCTAAAACTAGCACAGATACGCAGTATTTT	CASSLSWGQGAKTSTDTQYF
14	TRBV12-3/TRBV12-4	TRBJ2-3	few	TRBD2	TGTGCCAGCAGCCGAGCGGGATTCACAGATACGCAGTATTTT	CASSRAGFTDTQYF
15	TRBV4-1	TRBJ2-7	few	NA	TGCGCCAGCAGCCAAGATGAACAGTTCATATACGAGCAGTACTTC	CASSQDEQFIYEQYF
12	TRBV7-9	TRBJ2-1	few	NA	TGTGCCAGCAGCTACCCTAGGTTTGGGTTGGTCTTC	CASSYPRFGLVF
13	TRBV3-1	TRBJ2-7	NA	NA	TGTGCCATCAGAGACAGTCTCTCCTACGAGCAGTACTTC	CAIRDSLSYEQYF
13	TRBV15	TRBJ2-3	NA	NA	TGTGCCACCAGCAGAGGGGGGCTAGATACGCAGTATTTT	CATSRGGLDTQYF
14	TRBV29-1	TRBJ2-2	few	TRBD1	TGCAGCGTCGACGGGACAGGGAACACCGGGGAGCTGTTTTTT	CSVDGTGNTGELFF
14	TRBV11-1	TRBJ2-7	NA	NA	TGTGCCAGCAGCGTCTCCGGGGGCTCTGGCGAGCAGTACTTC	CASSVSGGSGEQYF
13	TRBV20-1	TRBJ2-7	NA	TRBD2	TGCAGTGCTAGGACTAGCGACTCCTACGAGCAGTACTTC	CSARTSDSYEQYF
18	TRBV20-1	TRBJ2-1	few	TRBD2	TGCAGTGATTCGACTAGCGGGGGGACCCCGAGCTCCTACAATGAGCAGTTCTTC	CSDSTSGGTPSSYNEQFF
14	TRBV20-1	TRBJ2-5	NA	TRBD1	TGCAGTGCAGCCCACAGGGGGCCGTTGGAGACCCAGTACTTC	CSAAHRGPLETQYF
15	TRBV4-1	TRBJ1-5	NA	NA	TGCGCCAGCAGCCAACAGGACAGAGGTGGGGAGCCCCAGCATTTT	CASSQQDRGGEPQHF
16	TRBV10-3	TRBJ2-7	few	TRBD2	TGTGCCATCAGTGAGTCAGATCCACTAGCGGGGGCTGAGCAGTACTTC	CAISESDPLAGAEQYF
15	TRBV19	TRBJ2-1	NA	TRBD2	TGTGCCAGTAGTCAAAGCGGGAGGGCTTCCCCTGAGCAGTTCTTC	CASSQSGRASPEQFF
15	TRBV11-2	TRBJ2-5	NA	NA	TGTGCCAGCAGCTCGGGTGCGGGGGCGGGAGAGACCCAGTACTTC	CASSSGAGAGETQYF
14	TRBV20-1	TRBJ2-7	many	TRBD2	TGCAGTGCTAGAGATCTTAGCGGGAACTACGAGCAGTACTTC	CSARDLSGNYEQYF
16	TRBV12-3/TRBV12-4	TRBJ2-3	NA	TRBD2	TGTGCCAGCAGCGCGCCGGGACTAGCGGGGGGATTAACGCAGTATTTT	CASSAPGLAGGLTQYF
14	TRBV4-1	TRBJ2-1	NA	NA	TGCGCCAGCAGCCAAGAATCGCTAGCAACTGAGCAGTTCTTC	CASSQESLATEQFF
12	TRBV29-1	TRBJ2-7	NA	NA	TGCAGCGTACCCGACGGGGACGTCGAGCAGTACTTC	CSVPDGDVEQYF
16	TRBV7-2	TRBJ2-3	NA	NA	TGTGCCAGCAGCTTAGCGTCAGGGTTCGTCACAGATACGCAGTATTTT	CASSLASGFVTDTQYF
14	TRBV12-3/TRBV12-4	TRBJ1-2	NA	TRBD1	TGTGCCAGCAGTCTCGACAGGGCGGGGGGCGGCTACACCTTC	CASSLDRAGGGYTF
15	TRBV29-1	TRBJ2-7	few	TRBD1	TGCAGCGTTGATATGGGCAGGGGGATCTCCTACGAGCAGTACTTC	CSVDMGRGISYEQYF
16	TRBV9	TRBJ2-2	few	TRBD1	TGTGCCAGCAGCGTTTTCCGGGACAGTAACACCGGGGAGCTGTTTTTT	CASSVFRDSNTGELFF
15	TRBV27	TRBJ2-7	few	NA	TGTGCCAGCAGTTTCGACCCTACAGGGACTACCGAGCAGTACTTC	CASSFDPTGTTEQYF
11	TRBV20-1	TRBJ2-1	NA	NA	TGCAGTGCTTTACACCGCAATGAGCAGTTCTTC	CSALHRNEQFF
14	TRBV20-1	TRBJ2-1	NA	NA	TGCAGTGCTCGCGTGGACTACAGGCGCATTGAGCAGTTCTTC	CSARVDYRRIEQFF
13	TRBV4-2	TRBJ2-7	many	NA	TGTGCCAGCAGCCAAGATTGGGGGTACGAGCAGTACTTC	CASSQDWGYEQYF
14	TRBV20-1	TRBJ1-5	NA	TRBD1	TGCAGTGCTCACAGGGGGCCTAGCAATCAGCCCCAGCATTTT	CSAHRGPSNQPQHF
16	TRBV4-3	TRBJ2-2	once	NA	TGCGCCAGCAGCCAAGAGGCGCGGACTAACACCGGGGAGCTGTTTTTT	CASSQEARTNTGELFF
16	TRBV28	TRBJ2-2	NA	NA	TGTGCCAGCAGCCTGGGGGGCCTTTGGAACACCGGGGAGCTGTTTTTT	CASSLGGLWNTGELFF
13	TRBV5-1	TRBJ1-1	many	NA	TGCGCCAGCAGCTTGGCCGCTGGACCTGAAGCTTTCTTT	CASSLAAGPEAFF
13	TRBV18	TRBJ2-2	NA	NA	TGTGCCAGCTCCCCCGGGGCCACCGGGGAGCTGTTTTTT	CASSPGATGELFF
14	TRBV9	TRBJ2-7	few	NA	TGTGCCAGCAGCTCAGAGGGCTTATCCTACGAGCAGTACTTC	CASSSEGLSYEQYF
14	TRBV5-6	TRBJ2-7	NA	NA	TGTGCCAGCAGCTTGGGGCCCAGGGGCTACGAGCAGTACTTC	CASSLGPRGYEQYF